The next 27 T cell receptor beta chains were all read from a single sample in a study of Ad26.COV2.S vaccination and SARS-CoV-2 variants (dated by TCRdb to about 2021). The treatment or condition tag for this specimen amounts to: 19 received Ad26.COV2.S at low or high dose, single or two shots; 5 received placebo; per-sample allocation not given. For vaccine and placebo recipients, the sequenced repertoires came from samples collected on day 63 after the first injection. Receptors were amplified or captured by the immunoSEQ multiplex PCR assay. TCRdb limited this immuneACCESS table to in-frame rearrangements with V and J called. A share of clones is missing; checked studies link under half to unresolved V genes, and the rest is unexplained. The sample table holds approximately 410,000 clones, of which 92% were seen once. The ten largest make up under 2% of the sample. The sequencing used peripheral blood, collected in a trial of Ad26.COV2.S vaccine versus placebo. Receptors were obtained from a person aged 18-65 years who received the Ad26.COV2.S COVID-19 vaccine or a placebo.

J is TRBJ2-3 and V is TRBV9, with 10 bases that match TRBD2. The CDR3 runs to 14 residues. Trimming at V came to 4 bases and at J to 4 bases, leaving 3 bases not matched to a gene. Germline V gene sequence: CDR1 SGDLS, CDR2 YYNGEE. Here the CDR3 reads CASSSGGASDTQYF. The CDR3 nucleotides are TGTGCCAGCAGCAGCGGGGGGGCATCAGATACGCAGTATTTT.

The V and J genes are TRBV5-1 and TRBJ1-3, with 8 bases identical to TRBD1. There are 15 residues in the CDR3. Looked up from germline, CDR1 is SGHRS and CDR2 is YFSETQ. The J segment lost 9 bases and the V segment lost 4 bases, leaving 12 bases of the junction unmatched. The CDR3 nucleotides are TGCGCCAGCAGCCTGCCATCTTCCGGGACAGGCACCATATATTTT. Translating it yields CASSLPSSGTGTIYF.

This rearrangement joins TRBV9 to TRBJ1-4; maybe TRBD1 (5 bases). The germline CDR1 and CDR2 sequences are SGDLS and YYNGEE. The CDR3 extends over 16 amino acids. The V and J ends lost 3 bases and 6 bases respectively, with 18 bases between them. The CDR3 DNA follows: TGTGCCAGCAGCGGACCCTGGGGCAGGGCCGATGAAAAACTGTTTTTT. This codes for CASSGPWGRADEKLFF.

Here the CDR3 reads CASSLTPGGNIQYF. As DNA, the CDR3 is TGTGCCAGCAGCTTAACGCCAGGGGGAAACATTCAGTACTTC. The chain employs TRBV11-2 and TRBJ2-4; 7 nucleotides match TRBD1. This CDR3 is built from 14 residues. The V gene end was trimmed by 2 bases and the J gene end by 6 bases; junction bases not matched to a gene: 4. Germline-derived CDR1 and CDR2 are SGHAT and FQNNGV. The whole variable domain, filled in from reference TRBV11-2 and TRBJ2-4, reads EAGVAQSPRYKIIEKRQSVAFWCNPISGHATLYWYQQILGQGPKLLIQFQNNGVVDDSQLPKDRFSAERLKGVDSTLKIQPAKLEDSAVYLCASSLTPGGNIQYFGAGTRLSVL.

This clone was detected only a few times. This CDR3 is CASSPEQGFGGYTF. In DNA, the CDR3 is TGTGCCAGCTCACCAGAGCAGGGGTTTGGTGGCTACACCTTC. The V gene is TRBV18, the J gene TRBJ1-2; weak D call: TRBD1 (6 bases). Trimming stripped 2 bases from V and 7 bases from J, with 14 bases between. This CDR3 region has 14 residues. Germline CDR1 reads KGHSH; CDR2 reads LQKENI. The full variable domain, in which reference TRBV18 and TRBJ1-2 provide the parts outside the CDR3, is NAGVMQNPRHLVRRRGQEARLRCSPMKGHSHVYWYRQLPEEGLKFMVYLQKENIIDESGMPKERFSAEFPKEGPSILRIQQVVRGDSAAYFCASSPEQGFGGYTFGSGTRLTVV.

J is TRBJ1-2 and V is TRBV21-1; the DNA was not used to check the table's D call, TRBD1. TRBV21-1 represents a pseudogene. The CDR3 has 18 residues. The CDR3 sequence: CASSKWVWETGRNYGYTF. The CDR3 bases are TGTGCCAGCAGCAAATGGGTGTGGGAGACAGGTCGGAATTATGGCTACACCTTC.

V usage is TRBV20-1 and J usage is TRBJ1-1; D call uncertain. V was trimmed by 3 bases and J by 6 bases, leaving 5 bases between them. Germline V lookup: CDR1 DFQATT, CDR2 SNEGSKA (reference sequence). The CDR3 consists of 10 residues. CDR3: CSASGAEAFF. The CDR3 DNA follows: TGCAGTGCTAGCGGGGCTGAAGCTTTCTTT.

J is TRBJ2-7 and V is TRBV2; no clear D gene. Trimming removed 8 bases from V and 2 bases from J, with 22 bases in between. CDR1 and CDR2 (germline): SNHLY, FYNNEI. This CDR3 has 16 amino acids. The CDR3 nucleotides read TGTGCCAGCTCTGAAGGCAGATCACGCCATGCCTACGAGCAGTACTTC. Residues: CASSEGRSRHAYEQYF. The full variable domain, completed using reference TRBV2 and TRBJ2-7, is EPEVTQTPSHQVTQMGQEVILRCVPISNHLYFYWYRQILGQKVEFLVSFYNNEISEKSEIFDDQFSVERPDGSNFTLKIRSTKLEDSAMYFCASSEGRSRHAYEQYFGPGTRLTVT.

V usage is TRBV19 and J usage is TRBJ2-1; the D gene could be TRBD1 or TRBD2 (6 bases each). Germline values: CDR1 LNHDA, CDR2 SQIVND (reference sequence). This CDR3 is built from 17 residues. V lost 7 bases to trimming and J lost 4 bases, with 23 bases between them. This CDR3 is CASTRRGVSGGYNEQFF. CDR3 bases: TGTGCCAGTACAAGAAGGGGGGTAAGTGGCGGATACAATGAGCAGTTCTTC.

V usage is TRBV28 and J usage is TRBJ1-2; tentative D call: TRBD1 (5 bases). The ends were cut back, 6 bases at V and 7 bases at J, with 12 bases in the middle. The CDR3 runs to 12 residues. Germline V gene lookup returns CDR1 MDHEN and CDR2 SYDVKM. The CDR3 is CASSRDARGYTF. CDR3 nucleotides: TGTGCCAGCAGCCGGGACGCTCGTGGCTACACCTTC.

The CDR3 loop reads CASSETGYEYEQYF. CDR3 sequence (DNA): TGTGCCAGCAGCGAAACAGGGTATGAGTACGAGCAGTACTTC. The chain couples TRBV6-2 or TRBV6-3 to TRBJ2-7; D is possibly TRBD1 (6 bases). Trimming took off 6 bases at V and 4 bases at J, with 16 bases between the two ends. CDR1 and CDR2 (germline): MNHEY, SVGEGT. The CDR3 covers 14 residues.

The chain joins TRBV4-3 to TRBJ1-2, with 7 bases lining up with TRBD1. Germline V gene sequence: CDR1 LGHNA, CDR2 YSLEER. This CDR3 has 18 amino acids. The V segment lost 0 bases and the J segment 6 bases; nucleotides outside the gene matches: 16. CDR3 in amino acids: CASSQDRAMDRPQDGYTF. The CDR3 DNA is TGCGCCAGCAGCCAAGACCGGGCCATGGACAGGCCCCAGGATGGCTACACCTTC.

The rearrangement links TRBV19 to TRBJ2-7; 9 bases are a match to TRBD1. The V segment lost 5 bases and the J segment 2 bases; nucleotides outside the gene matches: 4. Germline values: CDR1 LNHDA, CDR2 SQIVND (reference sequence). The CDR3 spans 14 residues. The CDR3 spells CASSFGTGTYEQYF. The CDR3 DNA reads TGTGCCAGTAGTTTCGGGACAGGGACCTACGAGCAGTACTTC.

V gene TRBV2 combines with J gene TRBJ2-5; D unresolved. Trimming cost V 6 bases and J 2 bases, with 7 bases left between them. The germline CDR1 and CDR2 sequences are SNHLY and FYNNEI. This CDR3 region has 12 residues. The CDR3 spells CASSRRQETQYF. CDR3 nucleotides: TGTGCCAGCAGCAGGAGACAAGAGACCCAGTACTTC.

CDR3 in DNA: TGTGCCAGCGCCCTGGGGGGCGGGGGAGCGCAGGGTGTTACGCAGTATTTT. Its protein product is CASALGGGGAQGVTQYF. This chain links TRBV13 with TRBJ2-3; tentatively, D is TRBD2 (7 bases). Germline-derived CDR1 and CDR2 are PRHDT and FYEKMQ (reference sequence). V lost 8 bases and J 8 bases, leaving 29 bases between the germline ends. The CDR3 covers 17 residues.

The chain's CDR3 is CASSLNPVSTNEKLFF. The CDR3 coding sequence is TGTGCCAGCAGCTTAAACCCCGTTTCTACTAATGAAAAACTGTTTTTT. The genes are TRBV7-2 and TRBJ1-4; D unclear. The V and J ends lost 2 bases and 2 bases respectively, with 12 bases between them. This CDR3 is 16 amino acids long. CDR1 is SGHTA, CDR2 FQGNSA, per germline.

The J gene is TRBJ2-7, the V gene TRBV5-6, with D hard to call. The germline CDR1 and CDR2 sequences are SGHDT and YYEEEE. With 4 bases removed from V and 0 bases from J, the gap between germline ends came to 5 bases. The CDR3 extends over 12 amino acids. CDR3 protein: CASSPSSYEQYF. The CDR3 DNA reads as TGTGCCAGCAGCCCTAGCTCCTACGAGCAGTACTTC.

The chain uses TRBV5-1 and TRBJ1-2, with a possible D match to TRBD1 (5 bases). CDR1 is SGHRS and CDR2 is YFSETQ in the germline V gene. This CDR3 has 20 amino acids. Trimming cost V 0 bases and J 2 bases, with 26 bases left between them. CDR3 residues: CASSLGALAGRQRQNYGYTF. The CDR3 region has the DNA TGCGCCAGCAGCTTGGGAGCCCTGGCAGGGAGACAGAGACAGAACTATGGCTACACCTTC.

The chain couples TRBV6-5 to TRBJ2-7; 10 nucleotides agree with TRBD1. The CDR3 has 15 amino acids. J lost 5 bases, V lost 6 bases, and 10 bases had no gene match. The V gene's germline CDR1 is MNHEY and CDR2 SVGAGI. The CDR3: CASSPTTGGFHEQYF. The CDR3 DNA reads TGTGCCAGCAGCCCCACGACAGGGGGCTTCCACGAGCAGTACTTC.

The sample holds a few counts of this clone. CDR3 nucleotide sequence: TGTGCCAGCAGGACCAGGGGATTCCAAGAGACCCAGTACTTC. Translated: CASRTRGFQETQYF. This chain links TRBV7-2 with TRBJ2-5; D is possibly TRBD1 (6 bases). The germline V gene has CDR1 SGHTA and CDR2 FQGNSA. V was cut by 6 bases and J by 1 base, with 12 bases left in between. The CDR3 is 14 amino acids.

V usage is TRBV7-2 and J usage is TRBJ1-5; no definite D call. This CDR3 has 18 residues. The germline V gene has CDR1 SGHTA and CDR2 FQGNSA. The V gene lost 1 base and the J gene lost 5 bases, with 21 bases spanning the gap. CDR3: CASSLVGPLEIGDQPQHF. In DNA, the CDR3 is TGTGCCAGCAGCTTAGTAGGACCCCTCGAAATAGGCGATCAGCCCCAGCATTTT. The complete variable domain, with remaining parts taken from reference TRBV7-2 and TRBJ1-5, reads GAGVSQSPSNKVTEKGKDVELRCDPISGHTALYWYRQSLGQGLEFLIYFQGNSAPDKSGLPSDRFSAERTGGSVSTLTIQRTQQEDSAVYLCASSLVGPLEIGDQPQHFGDGTRLSIL.

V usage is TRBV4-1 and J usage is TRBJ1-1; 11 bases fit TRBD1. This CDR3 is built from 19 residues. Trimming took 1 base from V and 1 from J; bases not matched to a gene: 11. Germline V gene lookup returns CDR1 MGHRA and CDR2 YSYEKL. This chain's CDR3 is CASSQVVWDRGRKNTEAFF. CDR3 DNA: TGCGCCAGCAGCCAAGTGGTTTGGGACAGGGGGAGAAAGAACACTGAAGCTTTCTTT.

The CDR3 DNA is TGTGCCAGCAGTTACTCCCGGGGGGCGGTCGATGAAGCTTTCTTT. The encoded protein is CASSYSRGAVDEAFF. The chain carries TRBV6-5 and TRBJ1-1; D perhaps matches TRBD1 (6 bases). CDR1 and CDR2 (germline): MNHEY, SVGAGI. Between the trimmed V and J ends, which lost 0 bases and 7 bases, there was a span of 15 bases. The CDR3 length is 15 residues.

In DNA form, the CDR3 reads TGTGCCAGTAGTACCCAACAGGGGCGAGGATACAATGAGCAGTTCTTC. Its protein product is CASSTQQGRGYNEQFF. The genes are TRBV19 and TRBJ2-1, with TRBD1 matching over 7 bases. From germline, CDR1 is LNHDA and CDR2 SQIVND (reference sequence). The CDR3 length is 16 residues. Trimming removed 4 bases from V and 4 bases from J; junction bases left unmatched: 10.

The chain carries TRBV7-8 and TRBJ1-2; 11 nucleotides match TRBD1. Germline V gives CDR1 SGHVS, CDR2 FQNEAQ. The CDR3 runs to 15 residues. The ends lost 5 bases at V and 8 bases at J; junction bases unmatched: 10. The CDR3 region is CASSRGGQGAKGYTF. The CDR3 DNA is TGTGCCAGCAGCCGAGGCGGACAGGGGGCGAAAGGCTACACCTTC.

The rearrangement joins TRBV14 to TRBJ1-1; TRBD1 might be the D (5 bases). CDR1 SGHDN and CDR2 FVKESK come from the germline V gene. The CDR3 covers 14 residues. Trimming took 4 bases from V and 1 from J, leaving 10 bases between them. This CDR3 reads CASSRGQGNTEAFF. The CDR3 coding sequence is TGTGCCAGCAGCCGTGGGCAGGGGAACACTGAAGCTTTCTTT.

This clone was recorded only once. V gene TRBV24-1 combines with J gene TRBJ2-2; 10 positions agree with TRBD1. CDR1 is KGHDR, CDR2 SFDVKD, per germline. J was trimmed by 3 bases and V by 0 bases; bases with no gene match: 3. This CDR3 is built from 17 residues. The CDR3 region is CATSDLQGQGDTGELFF. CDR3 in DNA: TGTGCCACCAGTGATTTGCAAGGACAGGGGGACACCGGGGAGCTGTTTTTT.